These 9 T cell receptor beta chains were all obtained from the same sample, sequenced in a study of cytomegalovirus exposure and HLA in healthy donors. PCR amplification relied on 60 Vbeta primers (plus 13 Jbeta primers). Sequenced by immunoSEQ multiplex PCR; TCRdb stores in-frame clones only, minus some. The sample yields 130,000 or so clones, around 77% seen once. Sequenced sample: PBMCs. The receptors stem from a male donor in good health and CMV-seropositive.

The chain carries TRBV28 and TRBJ2-1, with a possible D match to TRBD1 (6 bases). Trimming took 7 bases from V and 0 from J, leaving 13 bases between them. CDR1 is MDHEN, CDR2 SYDVKM, per germline. The CDR3 contains 15 residues. DNA for the CDR3: TGTGCCAGCACCGATCAGGGGAGCTCCTACAATGAGCAGTTCTTC. Translated, it gives CASTDQGSSYNEQFF.

This clone has more than one count but fewer than ten. The chain has TRBV6-1 and TRBJ1-2, with 7 bases that match TRBD1. The V segment lost 4 bases and the J segment 5 bases; nucleotides outside the gene matches: 7. The CDR3 length is 14 residues. CDR1 and CDR2 from the germline V gene are MNHNS and SASEGT. The CDR3 DNA reads as TGTGCCAGCAGTGCCCGACAGGGCAGGTATGGCTACACCTTC. Translated: CASSARQGRYGYTF.

The chain links TRBV5-1 to TRBJ2-3, with no clear D. The CDR3 is made up of 14 amino acids. Germline V lookup: CDR1 SGHRS, CDR2 YFSETQ. Trimming removed 2 bases at V and 4 bases at J, with 11 bases between. CDR3 DNA: TGCGCCAGCAGCTTATATCCAGTGTCAGATACGCAGTATTTT. Its protein is CASSLYPVSDTQYF.

The rearrangement links TRBV19 to TRBJ2-1, with 12 bases fitting TRBD2. This CDR3 has 15 residues. The V gene's germline CDR1 is LNHDA and CDR2 SQIVND (reference sequence). Trimming at V came to 4 bases and at J to 10 bases, leaving 8 bases not matched to a gene. The CDR3 protein is CASSTRTSGAAEQFF. For the CDR3, the DNA is TGTGCCAGTAGTACCCGGACTAGCGGGGCCGCCGAGCAGTTCTTC. The variable domain in full, completed from reference TRBV19 and TRBJ2-1, reads DGGITQSPKYLFRKEGQNVTLSCEQNLNHDAMYWYRQDPGQGLRLIYYSQIVNDFQKGDIAEGYSVSREKKESFPLTVTSAQKNPTAFYLCASSTRTSGAAEQFFGPGTRLTVL.

CDR3 residues: CASSRGDSYGYTF. The CDR3, as DNA: TGTGCCAGTAGTAGGGGGGACAGCTATGGCTACACCTTC. The chain has TRBV19 and TRBJ1-2; 7 positions agree with TRBD1. Trimming cost V 4 bases and J 4 bases; bases outside gene matches: 3. Germline-derived CDR1 and CDR2 are LNHDA and SQIVND (reference sequence). CDR3 length: 13 amino acids.

The chain couples TRBV5-4 to TRBJ2-7; 7 nucleotides line up with TRBD1. From germline, CDR1 is SGHNT and CDR2 YYREEE (reference sequence). This CDR3 is 14 amino acids long. J gave up 1 base and V 5 bases, and 6 bases lay outside the gene matches. The CDR3 loop is CASRTGTESYEQYF. The CDR3 DNA reads TGTGCCAGCAGAACCGGGACAGAATCCTACGAGCAGTACTTC.

The CDR3 DNA sequence: TGCGCCAGTTTTCCGGGACAGGGCTCGACCGGGGAGCTGTTTTTT. Translation: CASFPGQGSTGELFF. The chain employs TRBV5-1 and TRBJ2-2; 9 bases fit TRBD1. Germline trimming cut 8 bases from V and 5 bases from J; bases unmatched to any gene: 10. Germline assignment: CDR1 SGHRS and CDR2 YFSETQ. This CDR3 has 15 residues.

A note on this clone: Germline and junction disagree at one end, which may indicate a read error. The chain recombines TRBV9 with TRBJ2-3; 9 nucleotides line up with TRBD2. This CDR3 contains 14 residues. CDR1 and CDR2 (germline): SGDLS, YYNGEE. The CDR3 loop is CTSSAGLAGDTQYF. The CDR3 DNA is TGTACCAGCAGCGCGGGACTAGCTGGAGATACGCAGTATTTT.

Notes on this clone: Sequence at one end of the junction differs from germline and may be a read error. This chain joins TRBV5-4 and TRBJ1-2; 10 nucleotides match TRBD1. The germline V gene encodes CDR1 SGHNT and CDR2 YYREEE (reference sequence). The CDR3 covers 13 residues. Written as DNA, the CDR3 is TGTGCCAGCAACTTAGACAGGGGGCGCTCCGTTTCCTTC. Its translation is CASNLDRGRSVSF.